A selection of T cell receptor beta chains follows, all from one sample in a study of shared clonotypes between healthy human individuals. Produced via immunoSEQ multiplex PCR; TCRdb's table is partial and in-frame only. The table lists over a million clones, roughly 98.5% of them singletons. Source material: naive CD4+ T cells sorted from blood. Receptor source: a man between 25 and 39 years old in good health. The conserved cysteine and the conserved F or W are not part of the CDR3 here. The order of the fields is V gene, J gene, CDR3 length, D gene, CDR3 protein. The D gene is left open where the match is weak.

TRBV7-3,TRBJ1-1,12,NA,ASSPQGVNTEAF
TRBV18,TRBJ1-4,11,NA,ASSPGTREKLF
TRBV5-1,TRBJ2-1,14,TRBD2,ASSPPTSGAYNEQF
TRBV6-5,TRBJ2-2,12,NA,ASSYSDGTGELF
TRBV2,TRBJ2-2,11,TRBD1,ASRDRGTGELF
TRBV18,TRBJ1-5,12,NA,ASSRARVNQPQH
TRBV19,TRBJ2-7,12,NA,ASSPSVNNYEQY
TRBV28,TRBJ2-7,10,NA,ASSRPGYEQY
TRBV10-2,TRBJ2-2,16,NA,ASSGPRGSTLYTGELF
TRBV5-5,TRBJ1-5,13,NA,ASSLSPLGNQPQH
TRBV7-2,TRBJ2-7,15,TRBD2,ASSLVGLGLSSYEQY
TRBV29-1,TRBJ2-1,10,NA,SAMSSTNEQF
TRBV11-2,TRBJ2-7,13,NA,ASSFIGRGFDEQY
TRBV6-1,TRBJ2-7,12,TRBD1,ASREGQQSYEQY
TRBV19,TRBJ2-2,13,NA,ASSMPGQNTGELF
TRBV5-1,TRBJ2-3,13,NA,ASSLARISTDTQY
TRBV10-3,TRBJ1-5,11,NA,AISPNSNQPQH
TRBV27,TRBJ2-7,10,TRBD2,AAGGWSYEQY
TRBV18,TRBJ2-1,13,TRBD1,ASSPTWDRYNEQF
TRBV7-8,TRBJ2-1,15,TRBD2,ASSLVTGLAGWNEQF
TRBV7-2,TRBJ2-7,12,NA,ASSLGDTRYEQY
TRBV29-1,TRBJ2-5,12,NA,SVDKGSPQETQY
TRBV7-2,TRBJ2-5,14,NA,ASSLNAGTNQETQY
TRBV20-1,TRBJ1-1,9,NA,STRQHTEAF
TRBV11-2,TRBJ2-3,15,TRBD1,ASSLVYGQGETDTQY
TRBV9,TRBJ1-2,12,NA,ASSPRGGGYGYT
TRBV19,TRBJ1-1,8,NA,ASGSIEAF
TRBV5-6,TRBJ2-3,14,TRBD1,ASSPDRGRTTDTQY
TRBV18,TRBJ2-5,12,TRBD1,ASSPGQLQETQY
TRBV5-5,TRBJ2-7,10,NA,ASSWGSYEQY